A single T cell receptor beta chain is shown here with its context. The antigen remains unidentified. The CDR3 has 12 amino acids. Germline V gives CDR1 SGHDN, CDR2 FVKESK. V lost 4 bases and J lost 4, with 8 bases in between. Each sample's TCRbeta library yielded on average approximately 41,000 productive templates. Sequencing was performed with immunoSEQ multiplex PCR; in TCRdb, only in-frame clones are kept and a portion is missing. The sample lists 15,000 to 17,000 clones; about nine tenths were seen once. The data originate from a study of STAT3 mutations in large granular lymphocyte leukemia. Study-wide points: Samples missed the first appearance of the clone. At least one immunodominant TCR beta clonotype appeared in every T-cell large granular lymphocyte leukemia patient. TCR clonotype switching after therapy occurred in 6 of 18 patients.

V and J are TRBV14 and TRBJ2-7; unclear D gene. Sequenced material: peripheral blood mononuclear cells. This TCR came from a woman aged 50 to 60 with T-cell large granular lymphocyte leukemia. Some clones in this sample may be carry-over from other donors' samples. As DNA, the CDR3 is TGTGCCAGCAGCCCGACGTATTACGAGCAGTACTTC. This gives the protein CASSPTYYEQYF. The full variable domain, in which reference TRBV14 and TRBJ2-7 provide the parts outside the CDR3, is EAGVTQFPSHSVIEKGQTVTLRCDPISGHDNLYWYRRVMGKEIKFLLHFVKESKQDESGMPNNRFLAERTGGTYSTLKVQPAELEDSGVYFCASSPTYYEQYFGPGTRLTVT.